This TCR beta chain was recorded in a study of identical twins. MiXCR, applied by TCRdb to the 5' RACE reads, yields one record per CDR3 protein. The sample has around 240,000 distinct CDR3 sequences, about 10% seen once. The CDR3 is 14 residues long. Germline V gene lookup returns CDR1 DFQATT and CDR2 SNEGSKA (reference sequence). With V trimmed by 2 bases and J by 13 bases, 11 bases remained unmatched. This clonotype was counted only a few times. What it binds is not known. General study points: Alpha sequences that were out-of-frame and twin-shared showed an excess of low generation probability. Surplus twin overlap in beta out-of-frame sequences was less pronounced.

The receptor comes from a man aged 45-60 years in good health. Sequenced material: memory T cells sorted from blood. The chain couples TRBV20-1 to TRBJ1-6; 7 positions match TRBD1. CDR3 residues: CSARQTHTGAPLHF. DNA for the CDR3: TGCAGTGCTAGACAAACTCATACAGGGGCCCCCCTCCACTTT.